These T cell receptor beta chains were read from a single sample in a study of T cells in Graves' hyperthyroidism and ophthalmopathy. MiXCR, run by TCRdb on the multiplex PCR reads, gives a single entry per CDR3 protein. The sample consists of a few hundred thousand distinct CDR3 sequences, roughly 25% of them appearing once. Material: blood. The receptors shown here come from a man aged 45-60 years with Graves' hyperthyroidism. The CDR3 runs from the conserved cysteine through the conserved F or W. Fields, in order: clone size, J gene, V gene, D gene, CDR3 DNA, CDR3 protein. The D gene is left open where the match is weak. A clone size is listed for some rows: how often the clone was seen (once, few, many), or a class if it is expanded.

clone_size: few; j_call: TRBJ2-7; v_call: TRBV19; d_call: NA; cdr3_nt: TGTGCCAGTAGTATAGATCGGTACGAGCAGTACTTC; cdr3_aa: CASSIDRYEQYF
clone_size: many; j_call: TRBJ2-3; v_call: TRBV7-3; d_call: NA; cdr3_nt: TGTGCCAGCAGCGAAGGACAATTCACAGATACGCAGTATTTT; cdr3_aa: CASSEGQFTDTQYF
clone_size: few; j_call: TRBJ2-5; v_call: TRBV7-9; d_call: NA; cdr3_nt: TGTGCCAGCAGCTTGATCGGGGAGACCCAGTACTTC; cdr3_aa: CASSLIGETQYF
clone_size: NA; j_call: TRBJ1-2; v_call: TRBV6-1; d_call: TRBD1; cdr3_nt: TGTGCCAGCAGTGAGACAGGGCAGGGCTACACCTTC; cdr3_aa: CASSETGQGYTF
clone_size: many; j_call: TRBJ1-1; v_call: TRBV30; d_call: NA; cdr3_nt: TGTGCCTGGAGTACCGGGGCAGCCCGTGAAGCTTTCTTT; cdr3_aa: CAWSTGAAREAFF
clone_size: many; j_call: TRBJ2-1; v_call: TRBV10-3; d_call: TRBD2; cdr3_nt: TGTGCCATCAGCTCCGGGACTAGCGGCTACAATGAGCAGTTCTTC; cdr3_aa: CAISSGTSGYNEQFF
clone_size: many; j_call: TRBJ1-1; v_call: TRBV3-1; d_call: NA; cdr3_nt: TGTGCCAGCAGCCAAAGGAGGGAGGGCACTGAAGCTTTCTTT; cdr3_aa: CASSQRREGTEAFF
clone_size: NA; j_call: TRBJ2-2; v_call: TRBV9; d_call: TRBD1; cdr3_nt: TGTGCCAGCAGCGTAGAGGGACAGGGCACCGGGGAGCTGTTTTTT; cdr3_aa: CASSVEGQGTGELFF
clone_size: NA; j_call: TRBJ2-7; v_call: TRBV9; d_call: NA; cdr3_nt: TGTGCCAGCAGCTCAGGACAGAGCGCCTACGAGCAGTACTTC; cdr3_aa: CASSSGQSAYEQYF
clone_size: NA; j_call: TRBJ2-1; v_call: TRBV13; d_call: TRBD1; cdr3_nt: TGTGCCAGCCGGGGACAGGGGGACAATGAGCAGTTCTTC; cdr3_aa: CASRGQGDNEQFF
clone_size: NA; j_call: TRBJ2-1; v_call: TRBV24-1; d_call: TRBD2; cdr3_nt: TGTGCCACCAGTGATCCCGGGGCCGCGGGAGGGCCGGAGCAGTTCTTC; cdr3_aa: CATSDPGAAGGPEQFF
clone_size: NA; j_call: TRBJ1-2; v_call: TRBV5-1; d_call: NA; cdr3_nt: TGCGCCAGCAGCCCCGGGACATTCTATGGCTACACCTTC; cdr3_aa: CASSPGTFYGYTF
clone_size: NA; j_call: TRBJ1-1; v_call: TRBV6-1; d_call: NA; cdr3_nt: TGTGCCAGCAGTGAATCCGCTAGCATGAACACTGAAGCTTTCTTT; cdr3_aa: CASSESASMNTEAFF
clone_size: NA; j_call: TRBJ1-6; v_call: TRBV20-1; d_call: NA; cdr3_nt: TGCAGTGCTAGCCGATCCGGCGTCAATTCACCCCTCCACTTT; cdr3_aa: CSASRSGVNSPLHF
clone_size: many; j_call: TRBJ2-1; v_call: TRBV7-2; d_call: TRBD1; cdr3_nt: TGTGCCAGCAGCTTCGGGACAGGGGTTCCGTTCTTC; cdr3_aa: CASSFGTGVPFF
clone_size: NA; j_call: TRBJ2-3; v_call: TRBV27; d_call: TRBD2; cdr3_nt: TGTGCCAGCAGTTCCAGACTAGCGCGCACAGGTACGCAGTATTTT; cdr3_aa: CASSSRLARTGTQYF
clone_size: many; j_call: TRBJ2-1; v_call: TRBV3-1; d_call: TRBD2; cdr3_nt: TGTGCCAGCAGCCAAGCGGGTAGGCTAGCGGGATTTTATGAGCAGTTCTTC; cdr3_aa: CASSQAGRLAGFYEQFF
clone_size: NA; j_call: TRBJ2-7; v_call: TRBV2; d_call: NA; cdr3_nt: TGTGCCGCCTACAGGGATAGCTCCTACGAGCAGTACTTC; cdr3_aa: CAAYRDSSYEQYF
clone_size: NA; j_call: TRBJ2-7; v_call: TRBV4-2; d_call: TRBD1; cdr3_nt: TGTGCCAGCAGCCAATCGGACAGGCTGGGCGAGCAGTACTTC; cdr3_aa: CASSQSDRLGEQYF
clone_size: NA; j_call: TRBJ1-1; v_call: TRBV30; d_call: TRBD1; cdr3_nt: TGTGCCTGGAGTGTACAGGGGGTGAACACTGAAGCTTTCTTT; cdr3_aa: CAWSVQGVNTEAFF
clone_size: NA; j_call: TRBJ1-5; v_call: TRBV6-2/TRBV6-3; d_call: TRBD1; cdr3_nt: TGTGCCACCAGCCCTACCTGGACAGGGGACCAGCCCCAGCATTTT; cdr3_aa: CATSPTWTGDQPQHF
clone_size: NA; j_call: TRBJ2-7; v_call: TRBV6-1; d_call: TRBD2; cdr3_nt: TGTGCCAGCAGTGAATGGCTAGCGGGAGCCTACGAGCAGTACTTC; cdr3_aa: CASSEWLAGAYEQYF
clone_size: many; j_call: TRBJ2-2; v_call: TRBV3-1; d_call: NA; cdr3_nt: TGTGCCAGCAGCCAAGGAGTCGGGGAGCTGTTTTTT; cdr3_aa: CASSQGVGELFF
clone_size: many; j_call: TRBJ1-1; v_call: TRBV12-3/TRBV12-4; d_call: TRBD1; cdr3_nt: TGTGCCAGCAGTCTACGACAGGGGAACACTGAAGCTTTCTTT; cdr3_aa: CASSLRQGNTEAFF
clone_size: few; j_call: TRBJ2-2; v_call: TRBV11-2; d_call: TRBD2; cdr3_nt: TGTGCCAGCAGCTGCCTAAAGCGGGAGGGCCGTGTCGGGGAGCTGTTTTTT; cdr3_aa: CASSCLKREGRVGELFF